These T cell receptor beta chains were read from a single sample in a study of cytomegalovirus exposure and HLA in healthy donors. Only in-frame clones appear in the TCRdb table, and some are missing; sequencing was by immunoSEQ multiplex PCR. The data show 180,000 or so clones, 86% seen once. Sequenced material: PBMCs. These receptors all stem from a man aged 25-40 years in good health and CMV-seropositive. The conserved cysteine and the conserved F or W are not part of the CDR3 here. The order of the fields is J gene, V gene, CDR3 protein.

J: TRBJ2-7
V: TRBV2
CDR3: ASSDSGTGSSYEQY

J: TRBJ2-7
V: TRBV9
CDR3: ASSVEQVAEQY

J: TRBJ2-7
V: TRBV5-1
CDR3: ASSLGQGPLEQY

J: TRBJ1-5
V: TRBV5-1
CDR3: ASSLGERRGQPQH

J: TRBJ2-7
V: TRBV6-1
CDR3: ASSALRDRHEQY

J: TRBJ1-1
V: TRBV5-1
CDR3: ASSLGSKNTEAF

J: TRBJ2-3
V: TRBV27
CDR3: ASSPDSFDTQY

J: TRBJ2-7
V: TRBV25-1
CDR3: ASSELRQGNYEQY

J: TRBJ2-3
V: TRBV6-5
CDR3: ASSYSLGVPDTQY

J: TRBJ2-7
V: TRBV27
CDR3: ASSTRATPSYEQY

J: TRBJ1-1
V: TRBV7-8
CDR3: ASSRRNGGSEAF

J: TRBJ1-2
V: TRBV27
CDR3: ASSWDRGYGYT

J: TRBJ2-3
V: TRBV11-1
CDR3: ASSPPFTDTQY

J: TRBJ2-3
V: TRBV27
CDR3: ASSRGVGGGTDTQY

J: TRBJ2-2
V: TRBV10-3
CDR3: AISETGNLRELF

J: TRBJ1-1
V: TRBV2
CDR3: AIKGEYEAF

J: TRBJ2-7
V: TRBV4-1
CDR3: ASSQAYRVSYEQY

J: TRBJ2-5
V: TRBV14
CDR3: ASGRGGLPQETQY

J: TRBJ2-7
V: TRBV2
CDR3: ASSRTSAYSYEQY

J: TRBJ2-3
V: TRBV7-9
CDR3: ASSANAGDTQY

J: TRBJ1-6
V: TRBV4-3
CDR3: ASRQLQGPNSPLH

J: TRBJ2-7
V: TRBV6-6
CDR3: ASRSLGQGYEQY

J: TRBJ1-5
V: TRBV4-1
CDR3: ASSQAGSQPQH

J: TRBJ1-1
V: TRBV5-4
CDR3: ASSPWTGVGTEAF

J: TRBJ2-4
V: TRBV27
CDR3: ASSPRGSGGAINKNIQY

J: TRBJ2-1
V: TRBV28
CDR3: ASGGAGRLREQF

J: TRBJ2-1
V: TRBV9
CDR3: ASSVGRYNEQF

J: TRBJ1-1
V: TRBV7-2
CDR3: ASSSTGLNTEAF

J: TRBJ2-2
V: TRBV10-3
CDR3: AISGRPGGTTGELF

J: TRBJ2-7
V: TRBV6-5
CDR3: ASSYPDRRY

J: TRBJ2-7
V: TRBV14
CDR3: ASSRPTYEQY

J: TRBJ1-2
V: TRBV4-3
CDR3: ASSPSHPQDAFGGYT

J: TRBJ2-7
V: TRBV7-6
CDR3: ASSLLGTGQPEQY

J: TRBJ1-5
V: TRBV6-5
CDR3: ASRDGGNQPQH

J: TRBJ2-5
V: TRBV30
CDR3: AWSTGGSGETQY

J: TRBJ2-6
V: TRBV9
CDR3: ASSVEHLSNVLT

J: TRBJ1-2
V: TRBV2
CDR3: ASSIANYGYT

J: TRBJ2-3
V: TRBV14
CDR3: ASSRMRNTQY

J: TRBJ2-7
V: TRBV29-1
CDR3: SVRLLAGVSYEQY

J: TRBJ1-2
V: TRBV28
CDR3: ASSTPYYGYT

J: TRBJ2-7
V: TRBV4-1
CDR3: ASSQEASRGLATYEQY

J: TRBJ1-2
V: TRBV29-1
CDR3: SVEDPGRPLH

J: TRBJ2-2
V: TRBV7-3
CDR3: ASSIQGSGELF

J: TRBJ1-5
V: TRBV18
CDR3: ASSPQGIGDQPQH

J: TRBJ2-7
V: TRBV9
CDR3: ASIPRLPRGYLLSYEQY

J: TRBJ2-5
V: TRBV6-6
CDR3: ATRPRQAAETQY

J: TRBJ2-5
V: TRBV21-1
CDR3: ASSKDTSGGAPLETQY

J: TRBJ2-7
V: TRBV19
CDR3: ATGRGGAGPYEQY